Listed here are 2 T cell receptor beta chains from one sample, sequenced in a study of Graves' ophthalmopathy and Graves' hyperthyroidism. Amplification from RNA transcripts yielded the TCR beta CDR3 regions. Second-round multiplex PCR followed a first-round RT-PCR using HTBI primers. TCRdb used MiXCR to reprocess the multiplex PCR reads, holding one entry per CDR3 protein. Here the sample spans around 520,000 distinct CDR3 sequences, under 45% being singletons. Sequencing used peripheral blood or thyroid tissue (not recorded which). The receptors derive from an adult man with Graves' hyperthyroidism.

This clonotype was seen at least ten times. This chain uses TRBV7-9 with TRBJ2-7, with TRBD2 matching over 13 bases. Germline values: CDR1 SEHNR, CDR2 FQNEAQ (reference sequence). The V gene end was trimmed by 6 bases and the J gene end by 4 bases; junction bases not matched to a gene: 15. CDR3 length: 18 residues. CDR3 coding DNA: TGTGCCAGCAGTCCCCCAGGACTAGCGGGAGCAACGCGATACGAGCAGTACTTC. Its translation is CASSPPGLAGATRYEQYF.

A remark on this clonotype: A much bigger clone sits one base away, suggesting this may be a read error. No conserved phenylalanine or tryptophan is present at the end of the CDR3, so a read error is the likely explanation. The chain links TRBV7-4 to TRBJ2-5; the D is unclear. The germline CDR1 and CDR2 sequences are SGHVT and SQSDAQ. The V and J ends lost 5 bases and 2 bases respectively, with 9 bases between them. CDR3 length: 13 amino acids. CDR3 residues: CASSQMRQETQYL. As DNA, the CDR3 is TGTGCCAGCAGCCAAATGCGACAAGAGACCCAGTACCTC.